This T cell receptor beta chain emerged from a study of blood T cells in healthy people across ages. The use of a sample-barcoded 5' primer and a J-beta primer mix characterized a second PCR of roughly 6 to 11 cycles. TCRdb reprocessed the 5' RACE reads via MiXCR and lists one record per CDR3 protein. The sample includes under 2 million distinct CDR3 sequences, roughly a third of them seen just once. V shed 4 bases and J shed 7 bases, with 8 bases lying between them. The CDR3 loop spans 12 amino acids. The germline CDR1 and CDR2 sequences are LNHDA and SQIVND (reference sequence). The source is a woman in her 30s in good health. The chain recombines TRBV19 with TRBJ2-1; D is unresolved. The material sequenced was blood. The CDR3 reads CASSTFMNEQFF. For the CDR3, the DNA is TGTGCCAGTAGTACTTTCATGAATGAGCAGTTCTTC.